This is a list of T cell receptor beta chains from one sample in a study of beta chain features in type 1 diabetes. Generated by immunoSEQ multiplex PCR, the TCRdb table keeps only in-frame clones and is missing some. The sample shows approximately 170,000 clones, roughly 8% of them seen only once. Sequenced input: central memory CD4+ T cells from blood. The receptor set was obtained from a middle-aged woman with type 1 diabetes. CDR3s include the opening cysteine and the closing phenylalanine or tryptophan. A D gene is named only where the DNA matches it firmly. Clone size is stated in some rows and not others, as once, few, many or a class when expanded.

v_call: TRBV2
clone_size: few
d_call: NA
j_call: TRBJ1-5
cdr3_aa: CASSTGIQPQHF
cdr3_nt: TGTGCCAGCAGCACAGGGATTCAGCCCCAGCATTTT

v_call: TRBV2
clone_size: NA
d_call: NA
j_call: TRBJ2-3
cdr3_aa: CASKEFTDTQYF
cdr3_nt: TGTGCCAGCAAGGAGTTCACAGATACGCAGTATTTT

v_call: TRBV7-9
clone_size: few
d_call: NA
j_call: TRBJ2-5
cdr3_aa: CASSLGGGLRETQYF
cdr3_nt: TGTGCCAGCAGCTTAGGGGGCGGCCTCCGAGAGACCCAGTACTTC

v_call: TRBV7-2
clone_size: NA
d_call: TRBD1
j_call: TRBJ1-2
cdr3_aa: CASSWGQGGVGYTF
cdr3_nt: TGTGCCAGCAGCTGGGGACAGGGCGGTGTTGGCTACACCTTC

v_call: TRBV6-5
clone_size: few
d_call: NA
j_call: TRBJ1-2
cdr3_aa: CASSYSGGGGYGYTF
cdr3_nt: TGTGCCAGCAGTTACTCGGGGGGGGGTGGCTATGGCTACACCTTC

v_call: TRBV27
clone_size: NA
d_call: TRBD2
j_call: TRBJ2-7
cdr3_aa: CASSLLAGERAYF
cdr3_nt: TGTGCCAGCAGTTTACTAGCGGGAGAGAGGGCGTACTTC

v_call: TRBV2
clone_size: NA
d_call: NA
j_call: TRBJ2-3
cdr3_aa: CASSALGTDTQYF
cdr3_nt: TGTGCCAGCAGTGCCCTAGGCACAGATACGCAGTATTTT

v_call: TRBV6-6
clone_size: few
d_call: TRBD2
j_call: TRBJ2-7
cdr3_aa: CASRRLASSYEQYF
cdr3_nt: TGTGCCAGCAGGCGACTAGCGAGCTCCTACGAGCAGTACTTC

v_call: TRBV18
clone_size: NA
d_call: NA
j_call: TRBJ1-1
cdr3_aa: CASSLGHGDTEAFF
cdr3_nt: TGTGCCAGCTCACTGGGACACGGGGACACTGAAGCTTTCTTT

v_call: TRBV18
clone_size: NA
d_call: NA
j_call: TRBJ2-5
cdr3_aa: CASSPLRGRETQYF
cdr3_nt: TGTGCCAGCTCACCACTGCGGGGTCGGGAGACCCAGTACTTC

v_call: TRBV27
clone_size: NA
d_call: TRBD2
j_call: TRBJ2-1
cdr3_aa: CASSLRGRRGGYNEQFF
cdr3_nt: TGTGCCAGCAGTTTGAGAGGTCGGCGGGGGGGCTACAATGAGCAGTTCTTC

v_call: TRBV7-8
clone_size: NA
d_call: TRBD1
j_call: TRBJ2-2
cdr3_aa: CASSPKTGVTGELFF
cdr3_nt: TGTGCCAGCAGCCCAAAGACAGGGGTAACCGGGGAGCTGTTTTTT

v_call: TRBV7-2
clone_size: few
d_call: TRBD2
j_call: TRBJ2-1
cdr3_aa: CASSPITSGLYNEQFF
cdr3_nt: TGTGCCAGCAGCCCTATTACTAGCGGCCTATACAATGAGCAGTTCTTC

v_call: TRBV18
clone_size: few
d_call: NA
j_call: TRBJ2-5
cdr3_aa: CASSPGLLRAGGTQYF
cdr3_nt: TGTGCCAGCTCACCAGGGCTTCTAAGGGCAGGAGGGACCCAGTACTTC

v_call: TRBV28
clone_size: NA
d_call: NA
j_call: TRBJ1-2
cdr3_aa: CASSWRGGTHYGYTF
cdr3_nt: TGTGCCAGCAGTTGGAGGGGGGGGACGCACTATGGCTACACCTTC

v_call: TRBV5-1
clone_size: NA
d_call: TRBD1
j_call: TRBJ1-1
cdr3_aa: CASSSTGETEAFF
cdr3_nt: TGCGCCAGCAGCTCGACAGGGGAGACTGAAGCTTTCTTT

v_call: TRBV5-8
clone_size: NA
d_call: NA
j_call: TRBJ2-2
cdr3_aa: CASSTGQFANTGELFF
cdr3_nt: TGTGCCAGCAGCACGGGACAATTTGCGAACACCGGGGAGCTGTTTTTT

v_call: TRBV27
clone_size: few
d_call: TRBD1
j_call: TRBJ1-1
cdr3_aa: CASSLYRGNTEAFF
cdr3_nt: TGTGCCAGCAGTTTATACAGGGGGAACACTGAAGCTTTCTTT

v_call: TRBV28
clone_size: NA
d_call: TRBD1
j_call: TRBJ2-7
cdr3_aa: CASSDGQGNEQYF
cdr3_nt: TGTGCCAGCAGTGACGGACAGGGAAACGAGCAGTACTTC

v_call: TRBV4-1
clone_size: few
d_call: TRBD1
j_call: TRBJ1-5
cdr3_aa: CASSQGGQGPQPQHF
cdr3_nt: TGCGCCAGCAGCCAAGGGGGACAGGGGCCTCAGCCCCAGCATTTT

v_call: TRBV9
clone_size: few
d_call: TRBD2
j_call: TRBJ2-1
cdr3_aa: CASTRGGLAGDEQFF
cdr3_nt: TGTGCCAGCACCCGTGGGGGACTAGCGGGTGACGAGCAGTTCTTC

v_call: TRBV7-3
clone_size: few
d_call: TRBD1
j_call: TRBJ2-7
cdr3_aa: CASSSGDRGQYF
cdr3_nt: TGTGCCAGCAGCTCCGGGGACAGGGGGCAGTACTTC

v_call: TRBV11-2
clone_size: many
d_call: NA
j_call: TRBJ2-3
cdr3_aa: CASSLFAGTDTQYF
cdr3_nt: TGTGCCAGCAGCTTATTTGCGGGCACAGATACGCAGTATTTT

v_call: TRBV5-4
clone_size: NA
d_call: TRBD1
j_call: TRBJ1-1
cdr3_aa: CASSLGGDRAAFF
cdr3_nt: TGTGCCAGCAGCCTCGGAGGGGACAGGGCAGCTTTCTTT

v_call: TRBV5-6
clone_size: few
d_call: TRBD1
j_call: TRBJ2-6
cdr3_aa: CASSLSGGQGNGANVLTF
cdr3_nt: TGTGCCAGCAGCTTGTCCGGTGGACAGGGAAATGGGGCCAACGTCCTGACTTTC

v_call: TRBV28
clone_size: NA
d_call: NA
j_call: TRBJ1-1
cdr3_aa: CASSSGQSPTEAFF
cdr3_nt: TGTGCCAGCAGCTCCGGACAGTCTCCCACTGAAGCTTTCTTT

v_call: TRBV4-2
clone_size: NA
d_call: TRBD2
j_call: TRBJ2-6
cdr3_aa: CASSQESAGASGANVLTF
cdr3_nt: TGTGCCAGCAGCCAGGAATCGGCGGGAGCGTCTGGGGCCAACGTCCTGACTTTC

v_call: TRBV28
clone_size: few
d_call: NA
j_call: TRBJ1-1
cdr3_aa: CASSLVEVGTEAFF
cdr3_nt: TGTGCCAGCAGTTTAGTGGAGGTGGGAACTGAAGCTTTCTTT

v_call: TRBV7-2
clone_size: few
d_call: NA
j_call: TRBJ2-5
cdr3_aa: CASSRPTLSGLETQYF
cdr3_nt: TGTGCCAGCAGCCGACCTACCTTATCAGGGTTAGAGACCCAGTACTTC

v_call: TRBV9
clone_size: few
d_call: NA
j_call: TRBJ1-2
cdr3_aa: CASSVLTGTDGYTF
cdr3_nt: TGTGCCAGCAGCGTCCTAACAGGGACGGATGGCTACACCTTC

v_call: TRBV29-1
clone_size: NA
d_call: NA
j_call: TRBJ2-7
cdr3_aa: CSVSSSYEQYF
cdr3_nt: TGCAGCGTTTCCAGTTCCTACGAGCAGTACTTC

v_call: TRBV7-8
clone_size: NA
d_call: TRBD1
j_call: TRBJ2-1
cdr3_aa: CASRRTGGIFEQFF
cdr3_nt: TGTGCCAGCAGACGGACAGGGGGAATTTTTGAGCAGTTCTTC

v_call: TRBV29-1
clone_size: few
d_call: NA
j_call: TRBJ1-1
cdr3_aa: CSVRGQIMNTEAFF
cdr3_nt: TGCAGCGTTCGAGGACAGATCATGAACACTGAAGCTTTCTTT

v_call: TRBV5-6
clone_size: NA
d_call: NA
j_call: TRBJ2-1
cdr3_aa: CASSHLSDSYNEQFF
cdr3_nt: TGTGCCAGCAGCCACTTGAGCGACTCCTACAATGAGCAGTTCTTC

v_call: TRBV29-1
clone_size: NA
d_call: TRBD1
j_call: TRBJ1-1
cdr3_aa: CSVEGAADTEAFF
cdr3_nt: TGCAGCGTCGAGGGGGCGGCAGACACTGAAGCTTTCTTT

v_call: TRBV19
clone_size: NA
d_call: NA
j_call: TRBJ1-1
cdr3_aa: CASSMRPSNEAFF
cdr3_nt: TGTGCCAGTAGTATGAGGCCTTCTAATGAAGCTTTCTTT

v_call: TRBV5-1
clone_size: NA
d_call: NA
j_call: TRBJ2-3
cdr3_aa: CASSKGSTDTQYF
cdr3_nt: TGCGCCAGCAGCAAGGGGTCGACAGATACGCAGTATTTT

v_call: TRBV30
clone_size: NA
d_call: TRBD1
j_call: TRBJ2-6
cdr3_aa: CALDRGNSGANVLTF
cdr3_nt: TGTGCTTTGGACAGGGGGAACTCTGGGGCCAACGTCCTGACTTTC

v_call: TRBV29-1
clone_size: many
d_call: NA
j_call: TRBJ2-1
cdr3_aa: CSGQPGNEQFF
cdr3_nt: TGCAGCGGACAGCCTGGGAATGAGCAGTTCTTC

v_call: TRBV19
clone_size: few
d_call: NA
j_call: TRBJ1-1
cdr3_aa: CASSKAGNTEAFF
cdr3_nt: TGTGCCAGTAGTAAGGCGGGAAACACTGAAGCTTTCTTT